The entry that follows covers one TCR beta chain sequence. This clonotype was seen a handful of times. The antigen it recognizes is unknown. No clone much larger than this one lies a single base away; base qualities are absent. This record comes from a study of regulatory T cells in long-lasting Graves disease (dated by TCRdb to the early 2020s). Regarding the study in general: To count as having persistent Graves' disease, a patient had to have received antithyroid drug treatment for over 5 years with TSH receptor autoantibodies remaining persistently positive. Peripheral blood TCR sequencing and RNA sequencing compared persistent Graves' disease patients with newly diagnosed Graves' disease patients. The study was registered as a clinical trial and conducted in China. A total of around 35 samples were covered by TCR sequencing, comprising about 13 persistent and 20 or so newly diagnosed Graves' disease patients. In the clinical cohort, patients with persistent Graves' disease had used antithyroid drugs for an average of about 10 years.

The CDR3 has 15 amino acids, counting the end cysteine and phenylalanine. The DNA shown is the 45-base CDR3, in frame from base 1. V has 2 bases trimmed and J has 5 bases trimmed; junction bases matching no gene number 7. The germline V gene (reference sequence) specifies PRHDT as CDR1 and FYEKMQ as CDR2. The library was built by means of multiplex PCR. Sequenced on an Illumina HiSeq 4000. TCR beta libraries were built with iRepertoire HTBI primers and Arm-PCR amplification of CDR3 regions. PCR products were gel purified before sequencing. Processing in the source paper ran as follows. A total of roughly 67 TRBV and 14 TRBJ segments were identified across samples and were used for gene usage analysis of CDR3 amino acid clonotypes. COPE and FqMerger were used to merge filtered high-quality paired reads into contigs. BLAST was used to align contigs to the IMGT TRBV, TRBD and TRBJ reference genes, and CDR3 was defined following IMGT. Clonotypes above 0.1% frequency were classified as highly expanded clones. Repertoire diversity was measured by Shannon entropy, and V-J evenness by the Gini coefficient. Public clonotypes were defined as clonotypes shared by more than one individual. TCRdb reprocessed the public reads (quality trimming at Q25 with fastp, clone calling with MiXCR) and kept in-frame beta chains. Entries that share a CDR3 protein sequence are merged under the most common genes and DNA. The V and J calls here are based on TCRdb, not the publication. This sample is represented by nearly 350,000 distinct CDR3 sequences; about 20% of them were singletons. Of the sample, just under 30% falls within the top ten clones.

The study at large found these results: Compared with newly diagnosed patients, persistent Graves' disease patients had lower TCR Shannon entropy and fewer highly expanded clones, which suggests clonal expansion. TRBV28, TRBJ1-2 and TRBJ2-5 were preferentially used in persistent disease, while TRBV20-1 and TRBJ2-1 were favored in newly diagnosed disease. The small sample size was acknowledged by the authors as a limitation that may reduce accuracy. Sequencing and analysis were limited to the TCR beta chain. The study examined only peripheral blood because the primary lesion, thyroid tissue, could not be accessed. A larger number of public clonotypes was shared among persistent patients (approximately 3,000) than among newly diagnosed patients (around 880).

The time point label corresponds to: persistent/refractory GD, antithyroid drugs over 5 years with positive TRAb. RNA was extracted from PBMCs in TRIzol for both TCR sequencing and RNA sequencing. The diagnosis of Graves' disease was made according to American Thyroid Association guidelines. Patients for the study were recruited at an endocrinology department in Xi'an, China. Each patient gave about 8.1 milliliters of peripheral blood, collected in an EDTA anticoagulant tube. Ficoll Paque Plus density gradient separation was used to isolate PBMCs, and no further T cell sorting was performed. An Agilent 2100 Bioanalyzer and agarose gel were used to assess RNA quality, and a NanoDrop 2000 was used to measure RNA concentration.

This clonotype was obtained from a female donor with Graves disease. The rearrangement combines TRBV13 with TRBJ2-7; a stretch of 9 junction bases matches TRBD1. Here the sequenced sample was peripheral blood mononuclear cells (PBMCs), taken when the disease was refractory, from a patient treated with antithyroid drugs. CDR3 protein: CASSLWGQGGDEQYF. The nucleotide sequence is TGTGCCAGCAGCTTATGGGGACAGGGCGGGGACGAGCAGTACTTC.